Below, 30 T cell receptor beta chains from the same sample are listed, as sequenced in a study of technical replicates of blood from four donors. Clones were sequenced by immunoSEQ multiplex PCR, and TCRdb holds only the in-frame ones, with some missing. The data contain 75,000 or so clones, 85% to 95% of them singletons. Sequencing used T cells isolated from PBMCs. These receptors originate from a human donor in good health.

The chain recombines TRBV28 with TRBJ1-2; D perhaps matches TRBD1 (6 bases). From germline, CDR1 is MDHEN and CDR2 SYDVKM. The V end was cut by 11 bases, the J end by 1 base, with 17 bases between. The CDR3 is made up of 14 amino acids. The CDR3 bases are TGTGCCTCAGGGATGGACAGCCTTAACTATGGCTACACCTTC. This encodes CASGMDSLNYGYTF.

The J gene is TRBJ2-1, the V gene TRBV27; possibly TRBD2 for D (6 bases). The V and J ends lost 7 bases and 8 bases respectively, with 21 bases between them. CDR1 and CDR2 from the germline V gene are MNHEY and SMNVEV (reference sequence). This CDR3 is 15 amino acids long. CDR3 nucleotides: TGTGCCAGCAAGAGTGTTAGCGGAGAGGCAGATGAGCAGTTCTTC. Its translation: CASKSVSGEADEQFF.

The chain recombines TRBV6-1 with TRBJ2-7; 12 nucleotides align to TRBD2. Looked up from germline, CDR1 is MNHNS and CDR2 is SASEGT. V lost 5 bases to trimming and J lost 3 bases; unmatched junction nucleotides: 2. The CDR3 contains 14 residues. The CDR3 DNA sequence: TGTGCCAGCAGTTCGACTAGCGGGAGCTACGAGCAGTACTTC. This encodes CASSSTSGSYEQYF.

V and J are TRBV5-6 and TRBJ1-5, with 9 bases lining up with TRBD1. There are 14 residues in the CDR3. Trimming took 5 bases from V and 11 from J; bases not matched to a gene: 11. Germline V CDR1 and CDR2: SGHDT, YYEEEE. The CDR3 region is CASSIRDRVMAQHF. The CDR3 coding sequence is TGTGCCAGCAGTATCCGGGACAGGGTCATGGCCCAGCATTTT.

This sequence joins TRBV6-5 and TRBJ1-1; TRBD1 matches 7 bases. Germline V lookup: CDR1 MNHEY, CDR2 SVGAGI. The trim removed 0 bases at V and 4 bases at J, leaving 5 bases unmatched. The CDR3 runs 15 residues. The CDR3 DNA follows: TGTGCCAGCAGTTACTCGGGGACAGCTGGCACTGAAGCTTTCTTT. Protein product: CASSYSGTAGTEAFF.

The rearrangement uses TRBV13 and TRBJ1-2; D might be TRBD1 (5 bases). This CDR3 spans 17 amino acids. V was cut by 4 bases and J by 3 bases, with 21 bases left in between. CDR1 PRHDT and CDR2 FYEKMQ come from the germline V gene (reference sequence). The CDR3, as DNA: TGTGCCAGCAGCTCGACAGTGGTGGGCACCTCCTACTATGGCTACACCTTC. Amino acids: CASSSTVVGTSYYGYTF.

V usage is TRBV7-3 and J usage is TRBJ1-1; D perhaps matches TRBD1 (5 bases). From germline, CDR1 is SGHTA and CDR2 FQGTGA. Trimming cost V 2 bases and J 1 base, with 8 bases left between them. This CDR3 spans 14 amino acids. CDR3 protein: CASSLLGENTEAFF. DNA for the CDR3: TGTGCCAGCAGCTTATTAGGGGAGAACACTGAAGCTTTCTTT.

This chain connects TRBV5-4 to TRBJ2-7; TRBD2 is a possible D gene (6 bases). Trimming took 7 bases from V and 7 from J, leaving 18 bases between them. The CDR3 is 13 residues long. CDR1 SGHNT and CDR2 YYREEE come from the germline V gene (reference sequence). For the CDR3, the DNA is TGTGCCAGCGGCTGGAGGGGCCTTTTGGAGCAGTACTTC. This translates into CASGWRGLLEQYF.

V gene TRBV6-5 combines with J gene TRBJ1-2; TRBD1 might be the D (6 bases). The CDR3 spans 14 residues. From germline, CDR1 is MNHEY and CDR2 SVGAGI. V was pared by 4 bases and J by 5 bases, with 14 bases between. CDR3 in amino acids: CASSWGRGVYGYTF. For the CDR3, the DNA is TGTGCCAGCAGTTGGGGGCGGGGGGTTTATGGCTACACCTTC.

This rearrangement joins TRBV7-6 to TRBJ2-2; D gene uncertain. Germline V lookup: CDR1 SGHVS, CDR2 FNYEAQ. V lost 1 base, J lost 9 bases, and 6 bases lay in between. The CDR3 runs to 12 residues. In DNA, the CDR3 is TGTGCCAGCAGCTTAGGCGGATGGGAGCTGTTTTTT. Translated: CASSLGGWELFF. Using reference TRBV7-6 and TRBJ2-2 for the parts outside the CDR3, the full variable domain is GAGVSQSPRYKVTKRGQDVALRCDPISGHVSLYWYRQALGQGPEFLTYFNYEAQQDKSGLPNDRFSAERPEGSISTLTIQRTEQRDSAMYRCASSLGGWELFFGEGSRLTVL.

The chain carries TRBV7-2 and TRBJ2-2; D may be TRBD1 (5 bases). CDR1 is SGHTA and CDR2 is FQGNSA in the germline V gene. The CDR3 covers 14 residues. V gave up 2 bases and J gave up 5 bases, with 9 bases separating them. CDR3: CASSLLAGTGELFF. The DNA for the CDR3 is TGTGCCAGCAGCTTACTTGCAGGGACCGGGGAGCTGTTTTTT.

V and J are TRBV18 and TRBJ1-1; 7 bases line up with TRBD1. The CDR3 length is 14 residues. CDR1 KGHSH and CDR2 LQKENI come from the germline V gene. V was pared by 4 bases and J by 4 bases, with 6 bases of the junction left unmatched. The CDR3 loop is CASSLSTGITEAFF. CDR3 DNA: TGTGCCAGCTCACTCTCGACAGGGATCACTGAAGCTTTCTTT.

The V and J genes are TRBV11-3 and TRBJ2-5; TRBD1 might be the D (6 bases). CDR3 length: 18 residues. Looked up from germline, CDR1 is SGHNT and CDR2 is YENEEA. Trimming removed 0 bases at V and 1 base at J, with 18 bases between. CDR3: CASSLDLVRTAAQETQYF. The DNA for the CDR3 is TGTGCCAGCAGCTTAGATCTGGTGCGGACAGCGGCCCAAGAGACCCAGTACTTC.

The chain is built from TRBV27 and TRBJ2-7; no definite D call. The CDR3 contains 14 residues. Germline loops: CDR1 MNHEY, CDR2 SMNVEV (reference sequence). Trimming took 3 bases from V and 0 from J, leaving 9 bases between them. CDR3 in amino acids: CASSLFSVSYEQYF. CDR3 bases: TGTGCCAGCAGTTTGTTCAGCGTCTCCTACGAGCAGTACTTC.

The J gene is TRBJ2-1, the V gene TRBV2; 7 bases map to TRBD2. The germline CDR1 and CDR2 sequences are SNHLY and FYNNEI. The CDR3 has 14 residues. V lost 7 bases, J lost 7 bases, and 10 bases stayed unmatched. CDR3 DNA sequence: TGTGCCAGCAATTTTCGGGGGGAGGGGAATGAGCAGTTCTTC. Encoded protein: CASNFRGEGNEQFF.

This clone came up a few times. This sequence joins TRBV5-1 and TRBJ1-2; TRBD1 matches at 8 bases. CDR3 size: 14 residues. The germline gives CDR1 SGHRS, CDR2 YFSETQ. The V and J ends lost 9 bases and 2 bases, in that order; junction bases with no gene match: 9. The CDR3 is CATPPRGRNYGYTF. DNA of the CDR3: TGCGCCACACCACCCAGGGGGCGAAACTATGGCTACACCTTC. Looking up the rest from reference TRBV5-1 and TRBJ1-2 gives the full variable domain: KAGVTQTPRYLIKTRGQQVTLSCSPISGHRSVSWYQQTPGQGLQFLFEYFSETQRNKGNFPGRFSGRQFSNSRSEMNVSTLELGDSALYLCATPPRGRNYGYTFGSGTRLTVV.

This clone has just one count. This chain uses TRBV7-9 with TRBJ2-1; TRBD2 agrees at 11 bases. Germline trimming cut 5 bases from V and 5 bases from J; bases unmatched to any gene: 5. This CDR3 contains 15 residues. The V gene's germline CDR1 is SEHNR and CDR2 FQNEAQ (reference sequence). The CDR3 region is CASSRILAGDNEQFF. The CDR3 bases are TGTGCCAGCAGCCGGATACTAGCGGGAGACAATGAGCAGTTCTTC.

The chain combines TRBV19 with TRBJ1-1; D is possibly TRBD1 (5 bases). CDR3 length: 15 residues. Germline-derived CDR1 and CDR2 are LNHDA and SQIVND (reference sequence). V dropped 2 bases and J dropped 0 bases, with 10 bases sitting between them. The CDR3 DNA sequence: TGTGCCAGTAGTATAAAGGGACTATTGAACACTGAAGCTTTCTTT. Translation: CASSIKGLLNTEAFF.

This clone was counted a single time. CDR3 protein: CASSAGLAAGINEQFF. In DNA, the CDR3 is TGTGCCAGCAGCGCCGGGCTAGCGGCGGGGATCAATGAGCAGTTCTTC. The V call is TRBV9, the J call TRBJ2-1, with 7 positions matching TRBD2. Germline CDR1 is SGDLS and CDR2 is YYNGEE. V gave up 3 bases and J gave up 6 bases; unmatched junction bases: 12. The CDR3 length is 16 residues.

This chain connects TRBV5-4 to TRBJ2-7; 7 bases match TRBD1. Germline CDR1 SGHNT, CDR2 YYREEE (reference sequence). This CDR3 is built from 14 residues. J lost 2 bases, V lost 3 bases, and 5 bases had no gene match. The CDR3 loop is CASSSKQGAYEQYF. As DNA, the CDR3 is TGTGCCAGCAGCTCCAAGCAGGGGGCCTACGAGCAGTACTTC.

The chain links TRBV5-1 to TRBJ2-7, with 11 positions matching TRBD2. The CDR3 extends over 15 amino acids. The V gene's germline CDR1 is SGHRS and CDR2 YFSETQ. With 4 bases clipped from V and 6 bases from J, the junction kept 9 bases outside the gene matches. This chain's CDR3 is CASSTKLAGDAEQYF. The CDR3 DNA sequence: TGCGCCAGCAGCACGAAACTAGCGGGAGATGCCGAGCAGTACTTC.

The chain links TRBV30 to TRBJ1-2; D is possibly TRBD1 (5 bases). CDR3 size: 11 residues. Trimming removed 0 bases at V and 13 bases at J, with 12 bases between. The germline CDR1 and CDR2 sequences are GTSNPN and SVGIG (reference sequence). CDR3 protein: CAWSVRGPTTF. The CDR3 DNA follows: TGTGCCTGGAGTGTTAGGGGCCCGACCACCTTC.

The chain joins TRBV19 to TRBJ2-7; no clear D gene. CDR1 is LNHDA and CDR2 is SQIVND in the germline V gene (reference sequence). Trimming removed 1 base from V and 2 bases from J, with 6 bases in between. This CDR3 is 13 amino acids long. The CDR3 loop reads CASSIGLTYEQYF. The CDR3 DNA sequence: TGTGCCAGTAGTATAGGCCTAACCTACGAGCAGTACTTC.

V usage is TRBV5-3 and J usage is TRBJ2-3; D call uncertain. TRBV5-3 is designated an ORF whose function remains uncertain. V shed 4 bases and J shed 2 bases, with 11 bases lying between them. This CDR3 has 14 residues. Here the CDR3 reads CARSPNRDTDTQYF. In DNA, the CDR3 is TGTGCCAGAAGCCCTAACCGAGACACAGATACGCAGTATTTT.

The chain carries TRBV15 and TRBJ2-7; TRBD1 might be the D (7 bases). Germline-derived CDR1 and CDR2 are LNHNV and YYDKDF (reference sequence). The ends were cut back, 4 bases at V and 2 bases at J, with 12 bases in the middle. This CDR3 has 14 amino acids. CDR3 loop: CATSTDREAYEQYF. The DNA for the CDR3 is TGTGCCACCAGCACTGACAGGGAGGCCTACGAGCAGTACTTC.

The chain is built from TRBV5-1 and TRBJ2-3, with TRBD2 identical over 7 bases. The CDR3 runs to 15 residues. The V and J ends lost 1 base and 3 bases, in that order; junction bases with no gene match: 5. Germline loops: CDR1 SGHRS, CDR2 YFSETQ. This CDR3 reads CASSLSGTTTDTQYF. The CDR3 bases are TGCGCCAGCAGCTTGTCCGGGACTACAACAGATACGCAGTATTTT.

The chain joins TRBV23-1 to TRBJ2-5; D might be TRBD1 (6 bases). TRBV23-1 is designated an ORF whose function remains uncertain. V was clipped by 0 bases and J by 5 bases, with 10 bases between them. CDR3 size: 14 residues. The chain's CDR3 is CASSQSQGKETQYF. In DNA form, the CDR3 reads TGCGCCAGCAGTCAATCACAGGGTAAGGAGACCCAGTACTTC.

The CDR3 nucleotides read TGTGCCAGCGCCGGGACAGGGGGTTCCTACGAGCAGTACTTC. Amino acids: CASAGTGGSYEQYF. The chain employs TRBV27 and TRBJ2-7; 11 bases match TRBD1. Trimming took 8 bases from V and 1 from J; bases not matched to a gene: 4. The germline CDR1 and CDR2 sequences are MNHEY and SMNVEV (reference sequence). This CDR3 comprises 14 residues.

In its sample, this clone was seen once. The chain couples TRBV19 to TRBJ2-1, with 7 bases fitting TRBD2. V shed 3 bases and J 7 bases; nucleotides not matched to a gene: 3. This CDR3 comprises 13 residues. Per the germline V gene, CDR1 is LNHDA and CDR2 is SQIVND (reference sequence). The CDR3 reads CASSMGLSNEQFF. As DNA, the CDR3 is TGTGCCAGTAGTATGGGACTATCGAATGAGCAGTTCTTC.

This chain uses TRBV6-1 with TRBJ2-7; possible D gene TRBD2, 5 bases. The germline V and J ends were trimmed by 0 bases and 4 bases, with 13 bases remaining between them. The CDR3 length is 15 residues. From germline, CDR1 is MNHNS and CDR2 SASEGT. CDR3 sequence (DNA): TGTGCCAGCAGTGAAGCGGCGGACTCGGGTTACGAGCAGTACTTC. Protein: CASSEAADSGYEQYF.